This TCR beta chain was identified in a study of control samples from healthy donors and cancer patients. The repertoire was sequenced with immunoSEQ multiplex PCR; TCRdb's copy has only in-frame clones and lacks some. Of nearly 200,000 clones in the sample, roughly nine tenths are singletons; the top ten hold 1.8%. V gave up 5 bases and J gave up 5 bases; unmatched junction bases: 11. Germline-derived CDR1 and CDR2 are LGHNA and YNFKEQ. This CDR3 is 15 amino acids long. The sequence was obtained from a man younger than 45 in good health. The chain carries TRBV4-2 and TRBJ2-5; 7 nucleotides match TRBD2. The specimen was blood. CDR3 residues: CASSASGGRRETQYF. CDR3 coding DNA: TGTGCCAGCAGCGCCTCCGGGGGGAGGAGGGAGACCCAGTACTTC.